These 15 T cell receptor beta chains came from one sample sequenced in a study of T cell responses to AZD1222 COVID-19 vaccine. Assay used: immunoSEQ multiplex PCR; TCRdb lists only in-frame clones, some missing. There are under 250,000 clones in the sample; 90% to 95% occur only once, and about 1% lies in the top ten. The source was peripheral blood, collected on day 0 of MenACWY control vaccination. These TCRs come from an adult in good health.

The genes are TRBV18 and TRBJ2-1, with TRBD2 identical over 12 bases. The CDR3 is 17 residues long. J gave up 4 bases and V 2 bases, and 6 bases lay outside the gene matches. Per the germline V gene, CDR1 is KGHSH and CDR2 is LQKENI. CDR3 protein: CASSPGLAGGLYNEQFF. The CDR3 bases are TGTGCCAGCTCACCAGGGCTAGCGGGGGGGCTTTACAATGAGCAGTTCTTC. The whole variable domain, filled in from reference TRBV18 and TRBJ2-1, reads NAGVMQNPRHLVRRRGQEARLRCSPMKGHSHVYWYRQLPEEGLKFMVYLQKENIIDESGMPKERFSAEFPKEGPSILRIQQVVRGDSAAYFCASSPGLAGGLYNEQFFGPGTRLTVL.

The CDR3 loop is CASRGQGGTEAFF. Written as DNA, the CDR3 is TGTGCCAGCAGGGGACAGGGAGGGACTGAAGCTTTCTTT. The J gene is TRBJ1-1, the V gene TRBV13; TRBD1 matches 9 bases. V lost 6 bases to trimming and J lost 5 bases; unmatched junction nucleotides: 4. Germline lookup yields CDR1 PRHDT and CDR2 FYEKMQ (reference sequence). The CDR3 covers 13 residues.

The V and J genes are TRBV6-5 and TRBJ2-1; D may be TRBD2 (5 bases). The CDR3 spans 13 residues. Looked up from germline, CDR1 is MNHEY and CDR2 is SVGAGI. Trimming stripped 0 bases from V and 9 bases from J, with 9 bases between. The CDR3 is CASSYSNGIEQFF. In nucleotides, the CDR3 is TGTGCCAGCAGTTACTCGAACGGGATTGAGCAGTTCTTC.

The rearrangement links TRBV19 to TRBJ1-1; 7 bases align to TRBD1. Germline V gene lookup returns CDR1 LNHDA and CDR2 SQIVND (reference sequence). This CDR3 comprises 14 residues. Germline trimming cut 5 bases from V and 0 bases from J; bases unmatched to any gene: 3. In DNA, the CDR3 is TGTGCCAGTAGTGGACAGGTGATGAACACTGAAGCTTTCTTT. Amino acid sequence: CASSGQVMNTEAFF.

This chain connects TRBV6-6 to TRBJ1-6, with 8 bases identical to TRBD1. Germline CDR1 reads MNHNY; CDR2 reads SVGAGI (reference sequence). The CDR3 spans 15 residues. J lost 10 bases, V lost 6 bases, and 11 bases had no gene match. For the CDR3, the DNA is TGTGCCAGCAGAGCTCAGGGGGCTGGCAGGTCACCCCTCCACTTT. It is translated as CASRAQGAGRSPLHF.

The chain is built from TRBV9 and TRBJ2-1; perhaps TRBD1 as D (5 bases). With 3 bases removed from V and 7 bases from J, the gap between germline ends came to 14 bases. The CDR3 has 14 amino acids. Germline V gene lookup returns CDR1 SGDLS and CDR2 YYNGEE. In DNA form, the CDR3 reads TGTGCCAGCAGCGAGCGACAGTTTGAAAATGAGCAGTTCTTC. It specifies CASSERQFENEQFF.

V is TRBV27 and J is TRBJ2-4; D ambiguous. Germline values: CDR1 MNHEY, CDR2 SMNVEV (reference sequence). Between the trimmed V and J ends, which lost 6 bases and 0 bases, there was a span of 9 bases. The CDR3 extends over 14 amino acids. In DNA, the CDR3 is TGTGCCAGCAGGCAGAAGGGAGCCAAAAACATTCAGTACTTC. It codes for CASRQKGAKNIQYF.

The CDR3 spells CASSLDVGSRAFDGYTF. CDR3 DNA sequence: TGTGCCAGCAGCTTGGATGTCGGTTCTAGGGCTTTCGATGGCTACACCTTC. V is TRBV5-6 and J is TRBJ1-2, with D unclear. CDR1 SGHDT and CDR2 YYEEEE come from the germline V gene. There are 17 residues in the CDR3. V lost 0 bases to trimming and J lost 6 bases, with 21 bases between them.

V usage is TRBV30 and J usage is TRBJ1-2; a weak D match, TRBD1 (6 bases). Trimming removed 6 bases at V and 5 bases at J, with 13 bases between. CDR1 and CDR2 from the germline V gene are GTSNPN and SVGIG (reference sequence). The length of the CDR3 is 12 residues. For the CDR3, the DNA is TGTGCCTGTACACAGGGTTCTTATGGCTACACCTTC. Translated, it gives CACTQGSYGYTF.

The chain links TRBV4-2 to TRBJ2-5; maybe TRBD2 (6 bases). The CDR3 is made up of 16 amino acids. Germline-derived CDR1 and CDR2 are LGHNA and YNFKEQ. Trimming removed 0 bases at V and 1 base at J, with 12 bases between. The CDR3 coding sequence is TGTGCCAGCAGCCAAGAAGGGGCGGGAATCCAAGAGACCCAGTACTTC. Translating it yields CASSQEGAGIQETQYF.

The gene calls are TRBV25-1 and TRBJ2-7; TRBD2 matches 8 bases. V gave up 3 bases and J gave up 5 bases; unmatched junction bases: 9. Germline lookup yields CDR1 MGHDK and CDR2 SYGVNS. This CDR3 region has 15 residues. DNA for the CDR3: TGTGCCAGCAGTGAGGTCGGGAGGGGCCGCCACGAGCAGTACTTC. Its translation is CASSEVGRGRHEQYF.

The CDR3 spells CASSQVTGGNYGYTF. Written as DNA, the CDR3 is TGCGCCAGCAGCCAAGTCACCGGTGGCAACTATGGCTACACCTTC. The chain carries TRBV4-3 and TRBJ1-2, with D hard to call. Germline V lookup: CDR1 LGHNA, CDR2 YSLEER. V lost 1 base, J lost 2 bases, and 11 bases lay in between. The CDR3 has 15 residues.

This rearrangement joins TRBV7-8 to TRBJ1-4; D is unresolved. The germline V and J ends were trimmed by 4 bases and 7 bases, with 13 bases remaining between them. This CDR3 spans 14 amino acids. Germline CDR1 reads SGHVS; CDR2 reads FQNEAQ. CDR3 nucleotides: TGTGCCAGCAGCTCTGTCCGCCCGGGTGAAAAACTGTTTTTT. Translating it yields CASSSVRPGEKLFF.

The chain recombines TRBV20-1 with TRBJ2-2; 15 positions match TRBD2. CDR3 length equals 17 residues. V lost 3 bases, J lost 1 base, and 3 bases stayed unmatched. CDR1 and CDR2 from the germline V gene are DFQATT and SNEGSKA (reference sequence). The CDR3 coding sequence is TGCAGTGCTAGTGGGACTAGCGGGGGGCTGAACACCGGGGAGCTGTTTTTT. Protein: CSASGTSGGLNTGELFF.

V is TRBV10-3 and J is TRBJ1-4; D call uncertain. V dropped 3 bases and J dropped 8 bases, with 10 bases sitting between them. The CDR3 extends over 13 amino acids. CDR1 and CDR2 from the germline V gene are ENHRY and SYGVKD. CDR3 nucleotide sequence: TGTGCCATCAGTGACGGATCGAAGGAAAAACTGTTTTTT. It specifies CAISDGSKEKLFF.